Below, 15 T cell receptor beta chains from the same sample are listed, as sequenced in a study of PD-L1 blockade in urothelial cancer. Repertoires were generated with immunoSEQ multiplex PCR, while TCRdb's copy carries only in-frame clones and drops some. Among 54,000 or so clones listed, 75% to 90% were seen once. Indicated time point: pretreatment peripheral blood. The input for sequencing was PBMCs, taken around atezolizumab (anti-PD-L1) treatment. Receptor source: a man aged 45 to 65 with urothelial cancer.

The chain has TRBV6-1 and TRBJ1-2; no reliable D call. CDR3 length: 13 residues. V lost 1 base, J lost 8 bases, and 11 bases lay in between. The germline V gene encodes CDR1 MNHNS and CDR2 SASEGT. Here the CDR3 DNA reads TGTGCCAGCAGTGAAGTTTGGGGAGAAGGCTACACCTTC. Translation gives CASSEVWGEGYTF.

J is TRBJ1-1 and V is TRBV4-3; D uncertain. Looked up from germline, CDR1 is LGHNA and CDR2 is YSLEER. The length of the CDR3 is 15 residues. Trimming pared 0 bases from V and 1 base from J, leaving 9 bases between. Here the CDR3 DNA reads TGCGCCAGCAGCCAAGAAGCGGGGAGGAACACTGAAGCTTTCTTT. Protein product: CASSQEAGRNTEAFF.

The CDR3 nucleotides read TGTGCCAGTAGCCCGATACAGGGGGAGTCTGAAAAACTGTTTTTT. It encodes CASSPIQGESEKLFF. V is TRBV19 and J is TRBJ1-4; 8 nucleotides agree with TRBD1. The ends lost 6 bases at V and 7 bases at J; junction bases unmatched: 10. The CDR3 extends over 15 amino acids. Germline lookup yields CDR1 LNHDA and CDR2 SQIVND (reference sequence).

The chain uses TRBV28 and TRBJ2-7, with TRBD2 matching 14 bases. This CDR3 spans 17 amino acids. Germline V gives CDR1 MDHEN, CDR2 SYDVKM. With 1 base clipped from V and 3 bases from J, the junction kept 5 bases outside the gene matches. For the CDR3, the DNA is TGTGCCAGCAGTTTATTCTGGGGGACTAGCGGGAGCTACGAGCAGTACTTC. Amino acid sequence: CASSLFWGTSGSYEQYF.

The V gene is TRBV27, the J gene TRBJ2-5, with 10 nucleotides matching TRBD2. J was trimmed by 5 bases and V by 6 bases; bases with no gene match: 3. CDR1 and CDR2 from the germline V gene are MNHEY and SMNVEV (reference sequence). This CDR3 spans 13 amino acids. CDR3 coding DNA: TGTGCCAGCAGACTAGCGGGAACTGAGACCCAGTACTTC. Residues: CASRLAGTETQYF.

The chain joins TRBV5-1 to TRBJ1-1; TRBD1 might be the D (6 bases). The germline V gene has CDR1 SGHRS and CDR2 YFSETQ. The CDR3 consists of 15 residues. V was cut by 5 bases and J by 0 bases, with 14 bases left in between. The CDR3 sequence is CASRSPTGLNTEAFF. CDR3 DNA sequence: TGCGCCAGCAGATCGCCGACAGGTTTGAACACTGAAGCTTTCTTT.

The chain uses TRBV19 and TRBJ2-5; 8 bases map to TRBD1. The CDR3 extends over 18 amino acids. Trimming cost V 4 bases and J 3 bases; bases outside gene matches: 16. Germline assignment: CDR1 LNHDA and CDR2 SQIVND (reference sequence). The CDR3 region is CASSTRDRPRSRKETQYF. Written as DNA, the CDR3 is TGTGCCAGTAGTACCCGGGACAGGCCTCGCTCGAGAAAAGAGACCCAGTACTTC.

DNA for the CDR3: TGTGCCAGTAGTATAGCGGGGGGCTTCGCTGAAGCTTTCTTT. As protein: CASSIAGGFAEAFF. The V and J genes are TRBV19 and TRBJ1-1; D perhaps matches TRBD1 (6 bases). This CDR3 spans 14 amino acids. Germline CDR1 reads LNHDA; CDR2 reads SQIVND (reference sequence). Trimming cost V 1 base and J 6 bases, with 12 bases left between them. The whole variable domain, filled in from reference TRBV19 and TRBJ1-1, reads DGGITQSPKYLFRKEGQNVTLSCEQNLNHDAMYWYRQDPGQGLRLIYYSQIVNDFQKGDIAEGYSVSREKKESFPLTVTSAQKNPTAFYLCASSIAGGFAEAFFGQGTRLTVV.

The chain couples TRBV20-1 to TRBJ2-5, with unresolved D. The CDR3 consists of 11 residues. V lost 5 bases and J lost 7, with 11 bases in between. Germline assignment: CDR1 DFQATT and CDR2 SNEGSKA (reference sequence). CDR3 amino acids: CSAFPSGTQYF. As DNA, the CDR3 is TGCAGTGCTTTCCCTTCGGGGACCCAGTACTTC.

This clone was found a few times. The chain is built from TRBV5-1 and TRBJ2-3, with 12 bases fitting TRBD1. The germline V gene encodes CDR1 SGHRS and CDR2 YFSETQ. Trimming removed 4 bases from V and 5 bases from J; junction bases left unmatched: 8. The length of the CDR3 is 16 residues. The CDR3 region is CASSIGTGGAVDTQYF. CDR3 bases: TGCGCCAGCAGCATAGGGACAGGGGGCGCAGTAGATACGCAGTATTTT. The full variable domain, with the rest looked up from reference TRBV5-1 and TRBJ2-3, is KAGVTQTPRYLIKTRGQQVTLSCSPISGHRSVSWYQQTPGQGLQFLFEYFSETQRNKGNFPGRFSGRQFSNSRSEMNVSTLELGDSALYLCASSIGTGGAVDTQYFGPGTRLTVL.

V and J are TRBV28 and TRBJ1-1, with 9 bases matching TRBD1. From germline, CDR1 is MDHEN and CDR2 SYDVKM. The length of the CDR3 is 12 residues. V lost 7 bases to trimming and J lost 7 bases; unmatched junction nucleotides: 4. The chain's CDR3 is CASKTGGGEAFF. The CDR3, as DNA: TGTGCCAGCAAAACAGGGGGCGGTGAAGCTTTCTTT.

The CDR3 DNA is TGTGCCAGCAGCAAACTAGCGGGAGGGGTTCAGTACGAGCAGTACTTC. Translation gives CASSKLAGGVQYEQYF. The chain joins TRBV21-1 to TRBJ2-7; the table assigns TRBD2, which was not confirmed against the DNA. TRBV21-1 represents a pseudogene. The CDR3 has 16 residues.

This chain uses TRBV27 with TRBJ2-7, with unresolved D. Trimming removed 7 bases at V and 2 bases at J, with 18 bases between. The CDR3 is 15 residues long. CDR1 is MNHEY, CDR2 SMNVEV, per germline (reference sequence). The CDR3 coding sequence is TGTGCCAGCACCCTCACCGTGGATAGCCCCTACGAGCAGTACTTC. It is translated as CASTLTVDSPYEQYF.

DNA for the CDR3: TGTGCCAGCAATCCCCCACAGCAAGAGACCCAGTACTTC. This encodes CASNPPQQETQYF. The chain has TRBV6-6 and TRBJ2-5; no clear D. Germline-derived CDR1 and CDR2 are MNHNY and SVGAGI (reference sequence). Trimming pared 7 bases from V and 2 bases from J, leaving 11 bases between. The CDR3 spans 13 residues.

This clone was found once. The limits of the CDR3 on the DNA are not certain, so only TCRdb's listed CDR3 is given. J is TRBJ2-7 and V is TRBV7-2; TRBD1 is the table's D call and was not checked against the DNA. Germline values: CDR1 SGHTA, CDR2 FQGNSA. The CDR3 adds up to 16 amino acids, both ends counted. The CDR3 reads CASSSTSGQGSWEQYF.